The clone carrying this T cell receptor beta chain was seen at least ten times. Antigen unknown. Libraries of TCR beta came from iRepertoire HTBI primers plus Arm-PCR of CDR3 regions. TCRdb reprocessed the multiplex PCR reads with MiXCR, giving one entry per CDR3 protein. The profile shows about 360,000 distinct CDR3 sequences, around 16% of them singletons. The time point: newly diagnosed GD, antithyroid drugs for less than 3 months. RNA extracted from PBMCs served as the sequencing template. The source of the sample is a study of regulatory T cells in long-lasting Graves disease. Study background: Antithyroid drugs had been taken by newly diagnosed Graves' patients for under 3 months. Findings of the study overall: There was favoring of TRBV28, TRBJ1-2 and TRBJ2-5 in persistent disease. The study found lower TCR diversity in persistent Graves' patients than in newly diagnosed ones.

The CDR3 has 15 residues. V shed 0 bases, J shed 7 bases, and the junction held 4 bases outside the gene matches. Per germline, CDR1 KGHSH and CDR2 LQKENI. The same specimen was also included in a second study, on T cells in Graves' hyperthyroidism and ophthalmopathy. That study adds: Based on clinical symptoms, serum thyroxine and TRAb, thyroid ultrasound and orbital computed tomography, diagnoses were reached.

The material sequenced was peripheral blood mononuclear cells (PBMCs), taken at new diagnosis, from a patient treated with antithyroid drugs. The chain recombines TRBV18 with TRBJ1-4, with TRBD1 matching over 8 bases. The sequence came from a woman between 18 and 29 years old with Graves disease. The CDR3 sequence is CASSPPRQGTEKLFF. CDR3 DNA: TGTGCCAGCTCACCACCCCGACAGGGGACTGAAAAACTGTTTTTT.